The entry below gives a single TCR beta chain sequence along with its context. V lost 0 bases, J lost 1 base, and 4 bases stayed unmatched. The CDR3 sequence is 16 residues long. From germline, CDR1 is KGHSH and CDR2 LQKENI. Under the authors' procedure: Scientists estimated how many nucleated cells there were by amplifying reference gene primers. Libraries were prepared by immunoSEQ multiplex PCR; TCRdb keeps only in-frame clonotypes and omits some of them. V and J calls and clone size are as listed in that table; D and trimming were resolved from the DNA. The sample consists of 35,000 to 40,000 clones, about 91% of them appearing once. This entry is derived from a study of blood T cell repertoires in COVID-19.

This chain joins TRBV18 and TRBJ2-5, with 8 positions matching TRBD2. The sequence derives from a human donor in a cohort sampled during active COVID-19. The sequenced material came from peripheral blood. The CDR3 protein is CASSPPAGGFQETQYF. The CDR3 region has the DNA TGTGCCAGCTCACCACCCGCGGGAGGTTTCCAAGAGACCCAGTACTTC.